This note documents a single TCR beta chain sequence. Its antigen is unidentified. The data stem from a study of cytomegalovirus exposure and HLA in healthy donors. Study-wide results and limits: A list of 164 TCR beta chains associated with cytomegalovirus was given. Many donors carried some public TCRs, although rarity characterized most TCR sequences.

TCRdb's table, derived via immunoSEQ multiplex PCR, lists solely in-frame clones and lacks some. The sample has 300,000 to 400,000 clones, 86% seen once. It was the approximately 130-subject validation cohort, separate from the roughly 700-subject first cohort, to which the donors belonged. Per the germline V gene, CDR1 is MNHEY and CDR2 is SVGAGI. Trimming left V 6 bases short and J 6 bases short, with 20 bases between. The CDR3 sequence is 15 residues long. The clonotype comes from a woman aged 18-29 years in good health and CMV-seronegative. The chain couples TRBV6-5 to TRBJ1-2; D gene ambiguous. Material: PBMCs. For the CDR3, the DNA is TGTGCCAGCAGCCGTGAGCTTAGTAACCTCCATGGCTACACCTTC. Protein sequence: CASSRELSNLHGYTF.